This T cell receptor beta chain stems from a study of T cell responses to AZD1222 COVID-19 vaccine. About the research overall: Researchers grouped second doses given at about 4 or about 12 weeks into one pool.

Deletions cut 2 bases from V and 3 bases from J, with 20 bases between. CDR3 length: 18 amino acids. Germline assignment: CDR1 LGHDT and CDR2 YNNKEL (reference sequence). Generated by immunoSEQ multiplex PCR, the TCRdb table keeps only in-frame clones and is missing some. The data hold roughly 120,000 clones, with 87% observed a single time. The origin of this receptor is an adult in good health. Sequenced material: peripheral blood, taken on day 0 of AZD1222 vaccination. The chain is built from TRBV3-1 (or the pseudogene TRBV3-2) and TRBJ1-3; D gene unclear. CDR3 in amino acids: CASSQKKASGFHGNTIYF. The CDR3 DNA sequence: TGTGCCAGCAGCCAAAAAAAGGCTTCCGGGTTCCATGGAAACACCATATATTTT.